A selection of T cell receptor beta chains follows, all from one sample in a study of blood T cell repertoires in COVID-19. Assay used: immunoSEQ multiplex PCR; TCRdb lists only in-frame clones, some missing. The table lists about 320,000 clones, about nine tenths of them singletons. Sequencing used PBMCs or T cells enriched from blood (not recorded which). The receptors come from a man aged 60-69 years who had recovered from COVID-19. CDR3s include the opening cysteine and the closing phenylalanine or tryptophan. Fields, in order: clone size, J gene, D gene, V gene, CDR3 protein, CDR3 DNA. A D gene is named only where the DNA matches it firmly. Some rows mark clone size as missing; the rest say once, few, many or name a class of expanded clone.

NA TRBJ2-5 TRBD1 TRBV5-1 CASSSHRGTETQYF TGCGCCAGCAGCTCCCACAGGGGTACAGAGACCCAGTACTTC
once TRBJ2-3 NA TRBV3-1/TRBV3-2 CASSPPHETDTQYF TGTGCCAGCAGCCCCCCTCATGAGACAGATACGCAGTATTTT
NA TRBJ2-3 TRBD1 TRBV18 CASSPGTGHSTDTQYF TGTGCCAGCTCACCAGGGACAGGACATAGCACAGATACGCAGTATTTT
NA TRBJ1-4 NA TRBV18 CASSPGGDYGELFF TGTGCCAGCTCACCAGGAGGCGACTACGGGGAACTGTTTTTT
NA TRBJ1-1 NA TRBV5-1 CASSLITGERNTEAFF TGCGCCAGCAGCTTGATTACAGGAGAACGGAACACTGAAGCTTTCTTT
NA TRBJ2-7 TRBD1 TRBV11-3 CASSLVSTGLNYEQYF TGTGCCAGCAGCTTAGTCTCGACAGGGCTTAACTACGAGCAGTACTTC
NA TRBJ1-5 TRBD1 TRBV11-2 CASSLEVRGREPQHF TGTGCCAGCAGCTTAGAAGTGAGGGGGCGGGAGCCCCAGCATTTT
NA TRBJ1-3 NA TRBV9 CASSQSGNTIYF TGTGCCAGCAGCCAGTCTGGAAACACCATATATTTT
NA TRBJ2-1 NA TRBV18 CASSPRTRGYNEQFF TGTGCCAGCTCACCGAGGACCCGGGGCTACAATGAGCAGTTCTTC
NA TRBJ1-5 NA TRBV4-1 CASSQDGTERNQPQHF TGCGCCAGCAGCCAAGATGGTACCGAGAGAAATCAGCCCCAGCATTTT
once TRBJ2-5 TRBD2 TRBV27 CASSRTLAGGRSGTQYF TGTGCCAGCAGTCGTACCCTAGCGGGGGGCCGTTCAGGGACCCAGTACTTC
NA TRBJ2-7 NA TRBV29-1 CSVEDQGYEQYF TGCAGCGTTGAAGATCAGGGATACGAGCAGTACTTC
NA TRBJ1-4 NA TRBV7-9 CASSNLEKLFF TGTGCCAGCAGCAACCTAGAAAAACTGTTTTTT
once TRBJ2-3 NA TRBV12-3/TRBV12-4 CASSPGLQMAQYF TGTGCCAGCAGTCCCGGACTGCAGATGGCGCAGTATTTT
NA TRBJ1-2 NA TRBV3-1/TRBV3-2 CASTLGGPSFYGYTF TGTGCCAGCACGCTAGGGGGACCGAGTTTCTATGGCTACACCTTC
NA TRBJ2-7 TRBD1 TRBV6-5 CASKRTGLEQYF TGTGCCAGCAAAAGGACAGGGCTCGAGCAGTACTTC
NA TRBJ1-4 NA TRBV6-5 CAARVEMMFF TGTGCCGCCCGGGTGGAAATGATGTTTTTT
NA TRBJ1-1 NA TRBV6-2/TRBV6-3 CASSANRLPGSAFF TGTGCCAGCAGTGCCAACCGGCTCCCAGGGTCGGCTTTCTTT
NA TRBJ2-7 NA TRBV27 CASSRQVSSYEQYF TGTGCCAGCAGTCGACAGGTGAGCTCCTACGAGCAGTACTTC
NA TRBJ2-2 TRBD1 TRBV2 CASRDDRGSGELFF TGTGCCAGCAGAGATGACAGGGGGTCCGGGGAGCTGTTTTTT
NA TRBJ1-1 NA TRBV27 CASSRGTGMGNTEAFF TGTGCCAGCAGTAGGGGCACAGGGATGGGGAACACTGAAGCTTTCTTT
few TRBJ2-7 NA TRBV20-1 CSASSGSSYEQYF TGCAGTGCTAGTTCCGGGAGCTCCTACGAGCAGTACTTC
NA TRBJ1-1 TRBD1 TRBV6-5 CASSLGQGHNTEAFF TGTGCCAGCAGCCTCGGACAGGGGCATAACACTGAAGCTTTCTTT
NA TRBJ1-6 NA TRBV7-8 CASSLGHAYSPLHF TGTGCCAGCAGCTTAGGACACGCTTATTCACCCCTCCACTTT
NA TRBJ2-7 NA TRBV3-1/TRBV3-2 CASSPQDGAYEQYF TGTGCCAGCAGCCCACAGGACGGAGCCTACGAGCAGTACTTC